Presented here are 10 T cell receptor beta chains from one specimen sequenced in a study of blood T cell repertoires in COVID-19. Only in-frame clones appear in the TCRdb table, and some are missing; sequencing was by immunoSEQ multiplex PCR. The repertoire includes approximately 260,000 clones, around 90% of them detected once, and 2.1% sits in the top ten. The sample consisted of peripheral blood. Receptors originate from a woman aged 60-75 years with COVID-19, enrolled during active disease.

In this sample, this clone turned up once. This same CDR3 is encoded by further DNA sequences in the sample. The chain employs TRBV3-1 (or the pseudogene TRBV3-2) and TRBJ2-1; TRBD2 might be the D (5 bases). The germline gives CDR1 LGHDT, CDR2 YNNKEL (reference sequence). V lost 1 base to trimming and J lost 9 bases, with 10 bases between them. The CDR3 spans 13 residues. The CDR3 protein is CASSQVPEGEQFF. The CDR3 DNA follows: TGTGCCAGCAGCCAAGTTCCAGAGGGTGAGCAGTTCTTC.

This clone was seen more than once but under ten times. The J gene is TRBJ2-3, the V gene TRBV4-3; D ambiguous. Between the trimmed V and J ends, which lost 1 base and 0 bases, there was a span of 11 bases. CDR1 and CDR2 (germline): LGHNA, YSLEER. The CDR3 loop spans 16 amino acids. The CDR3 DNA reads TGCGCCAGCAGCCAAGGGGTGGCGGTTAGCACAGATACGCAGTATTTT. This encodes CASSQGVAVSTDTQYF.

Comments on this clone: At one boundary the junction diverges from the germline segment, which might be a read error. This chain links TRBV2 with TRBJ1-6; 8 bases line up with TRBD1. CDR3 length equals 11 residues. The germline gives CDR1 SNHLY, CDR2 FYNNEI. This CDR3 reads CASSELGQALF. CDR3 nucleotides: TGTGCCAGCAGTGAATTGGGACAGGCCCTCTTT.

The V gene is TRBV4-3, the J gene TRBJ1-2; maybe TRBD1 (6 bases). CDR3 size: 13 residues. CDR1 is LGHNA and CDR2 is YSLEER in the germline V gene. V shed 4 bases and J shed 7 bases, with 13 bases lying between them. The CDR3 region is CASSLQGSGGYTF. The DNA of the CDR3 is TGCGCCAGCAGCCTGCAGGGGTCCGGTGGCTACACCTTC.

The chain carries TRBV18 and TRBJ2-5; TRBD2 matches at 14 bases. This CDR3 is 17 amino acids long. Trimming at V came to 4 bases and at J to 0 bases, leaving 4 bases not matched to a gene. Per germline, CDR1 KGHSH and CDR2 LQKENI. CDR3 sequence reads: CASSRGLAGAHQETQYF. In DNA, the CDR3 is TGTGCCAGCTCACGGGGACTAGCGGGGGCACACCAAGAGACCCAGTACTTC.

The J gene is TRBJ2-2, the V gene TRBV7-8, with 8 bases lining up with TRBD2. J lost 3 bases, V lost 4 bases, and 10 bases had no gene match. The germline CDR1 and CDR2 sequences are SGHVS and FQNEAQ. CDR3 length: 17 amino acids. CDR3 region: CASSSYGGAGYTGELFF. In nucleotides, the CDR3 is TGTGCCAGCAGCTCCTACGGGGGGGCAGGATACACCGGGGAGCTGTTTTTT. The whole variable domain, filled in from reference TRBV7-8 and TRBJ2-2, reads GAGVSQSPRYKVAKRGQDVALRCDPISGHVSLFWYQQALGQGPEFLTYFQNEAQLDKSGLPSDRFFAERPEGSVSTLKIQRTQQEDSAVYLCASSSYGGAGYTGELFFGEGSRLTVL.

The rearrangement uses TRBV7-9 and TRBJ1-1; no definite D call. This CDR3 has 12 amino acids. V gave up 1 base and J gave up 8 bases, with 8 bases separating them. Germline V CDR1 and CDR2: SEHNR, FQNEAQ (reference sequence). The CDR3 DNA reads as TGTGCCAGCAGCTTAGACAGAGAGGAAGCTTTCTTT. This gives the protein CASSLDREEAFF.

The chain is built from TRBV7-2 and TRBJ1-5; D uncertain. V was shortened by 2 bases and J by 1 base, with 15 bases between the two germline ends. Germline lookup yields CDR1 SGHTA and CDR2 FQGNSA. The CDR3 is 17 amino acids. The CDR3 is CASSLNYGFYSNQPQHF. The CDR3 bases are TGTGCCAGCAGCTTAAATTACGGGTTCTACAGCAATCAGCCCCAGCATTTT. Drawing the rest from reference TRBV7-2 and TRBJ1-5, the complete variable domain is GAGVSQSPSNKVTEKGKDVELRCDPISGHTALYWYRQSLGQGLEFLIYFQGNSAPDKSGLPSDRFSAERTGGSVSTLTIQRTQQEDSAVYLCASSLNYGFYSNQPQHFGDGTRLSIL.

The chain carries TRBV29-1 and TRBJ2-1; 10 bases line up with TRBD1. The CDR3 spans 16 residues. The V segment lost 1 base and the J segment 6 bases; nucleotides outside the gene matches: 9. CDR1 and CDR2 from the germline V gene are SQVTM and ANQGSEA. CDR3 amino acids: CSVEARDRGPRNEQFF. The CDR3 nucleotides are TGCAGCGTTGAAGCCCGGGACAGGGGCCCCCGCAATGAGCAGTTCTTC.

This clone was recorded a few times. The chain joins TRBV4-1 to TRBJ1-3, with D perhaps matching TRBD1 (6 bases). Germline V gene sequence: CDR1 MGHRA, CDR2 YSYEKL. The CDR3 has 15 residues. V was pared by 3 bases and J by 2 bases, with 11 bases between. CDR3 nucleotides: TGCGCCAGCAGCCAGGTCCGGACAGCTGGAAACACCATATATTTT. This gives the protein CASSQVRTAGNTIYF.